Listed below are T cell receptor beta chains from one sample, sequenced in a study of blood T cell repertoires in COVID-19. Generated by immunoSEQ multiplex PCR, the TCRdb table keeps only in-frame clones and is missing some. Found here are fewer than 250,000 clones, around 84% of them singletons; the top ten hold approximately 10%. Sequencing was performed on peripheral blood. Every receptor here comes from a man in his forties or fifties with COVID-19, enrolled during active disease. Each CDR3 is given with its conserved first and last residue. D genes are given only for firm matches. Expanded clones are given a class, and other clones once, few, many or no size at all.

J gene | clone size | D gene | V gene | CDR3 DNA | CDR3 protein
TRBJ2-7 | NA | TRBD2 | TRBV6-6 | TGTGCCAGCGATTCGAGCGGGACTAGCGGATTCTACGAGCAGTACTTC | CASDSSGTSGFYEQYF
TRBJ2-3 | NA | NA | TRBV5-4 | TGTGCCAGCAGCTTGATTGGGGGGACGAGCACAGATACGCAGTATTTT | CASSLIGGTSTDTQYF
TRBJ2-1 | once | TRBD2 | TRBV5-6 | TGTGCCAGCAGTTTTAGCGGGATGGGTGAGCAGTTCTTC | CASSFSGMGEQFF
TRBJ2-4 | NA | TRBD1 | TRBV5-8 | TGTGCCAGCAGCTTCGGACAGGGGGCCAGAAACATTCAGTACTTC | CASSFGQGARNIQYF
TRBJ2-3 | NA | TRBD2 | TRBV5-1 | TGCGCCAGCAGCTCAGGACTAGCGGGCGGATGGACTAGCACAGATACGCAGTATTTT | CASSSGLAGGWTSTDTQYF
TRBJ2-3 | NA | TRBD1 | TRBV7-6 | TGTGCCAGCAGCTTATACGGGACAGCCGTCACAGATACGCAGTATTTT | CASSLYGTAVTDTQYF
TRBJ1-5 | NA | TRBD1 | TRBV5-1 | TGCGCCAGCAGCCAAAGACAGGGAGAACAGCCCCAGCATTTT | CASSQRQGEQPQHF
TRBJ2-1 | NA | TRBD2 | TRBV9 | TGTGCCAGCAGCCCCGGGGGGGGACTAGCGGGGTTCTACAATGAGCAGTTCTTC | CASSPGGGLAGFYNEQFF
TRBJ2-7 | NA | NA | TRBV9 | TGTGCCAGCAGCGTAGGGACAACCTACGAGCAGTACTTC | CASSVGTTYEQYF
TRBJ2-5 | NA | TRBD2 | TRBV13 | TGTGCCAGCAGCGTCCAGAGCGGGAACCAAGAGACCCAGTACTTC | CASSVQSGNQETQYF
TRBJ1-1 | few | NA | TRBV10-2 | TGCGCCAGCAGTGAGGCAGGGGCTGAAGCTTTCTTT | CASSEAGAEAFF
TRBJ2-6 | NA | NA | TRBV11-2 | TGTGCCAGCAGCTTAGCCGAACAGGGTTCTGGGGCCAACGTCCTGACTTTC | CASSLAEQGSGANVLTF
TRBJ2-5 | NA | NA | TRBV29-1 | TGCAGCGTTGTTGGTTTGGAGTACCAAGAGACCCAGTACTTC | CSVVGLEYQETQYF
TRBJ1-2 | NA | NA | TRBV9 | TGTGCCAGCAGCGTAGTACAGGGAGATGGCTACACCTTC | CASSVVQGDGYTF
TRBJ2-2 | NA | NA | TRBV4-1 | TGCGCCAGCAGCCAAGAGAGGGTGAGAAACACCGGGGAGCTGTTTTTT | CASSQERVRNTGELFF
TRBJ1-2 | NA | TRBD1 | TRBV28 | TGTGCCAGCAGTGCCTCAGGGGGCGGCAACTATGGCTACACCTTC | CASSASGGGNYGYTF
TRBJ2-7 | NA | TRBD1 | TRBV13 | TGTGCCAGCAGCCCCCGTGGGACAGGGGGCTACGAGCAGTACTTC | CASSPRGTGGYEQYF
TRBJ2-2 | once | TRBD2 | TRBV2 | TGTGCCAGCAGTGACAGGGGACTAGTAACCGGGGAGCTGTTTTTT | CASSDRGLVTGELFF
TRBJ1-2 | NA | NA | TRBV9 | TGTGCCAGCAGCGGAAACGGCGGCAACACCTTC | CASSGNGGNTF
TRBJ2-3 | NA | NA | TRBV15 | TGTGCCACCAGCAGAGAAGCCCTCAGGAGCACAGATACGCAGTATTTT | CATSREALRSTDTQYF
TRBJ2-5 | few | NA | TRBV5-1 | TGCGCCAGCAGCCTGTCAGAGACCCAGTACTTC | CASSLSETQYF
TRBJ2-7 | NA | TRBD2 | TRBV28 | TGTGCCAGCAGCGAATCTAGCGGGGCCTCCTACGAGCAGTACTTC | CASSESSGASYEQYF
TRBJ1-5 | NA | NA | TRBV2 | TGTGCCAGCACCCAGAGGGGAGGGACCACCCCTCCCCAGCATTTT | CASTQRGGTTPPQHF
TRBJ1-1 | NA | TRBD1 | TRBV7-8 | TGTGCCAGCAGCTACAGACAGGGGAGGAACACTGAAGCTTTCTTT | CASSYRQGRNTEAFF
TRBJ2-2 | NA | NA | TRBV30 | TGTGCCTGGAGTGTATTGGGCCTCGACACCGGGGAGCTGTTTTTT | CAWSVLGLDTGELFF
TRBJ2-2 | NA | TRBD1 | TRBV7-3 | TGTGCCAGCAGCAAGACAGGGTCGAACACCGGGGAGCTGTTTTTT | CASSKTGSNTGELFF
TRBJ1-2 | few | NA | TRBV6-5 | TGTGCCAGCAAAGCGTTTAACTATGGCTACACCTTC | CASKAFNYGYTF
TRBJ1-4 | NA | TRBD1 | TRBV6-5 | TGTGCCAGCAGTATAACCGGGACAGGGGCTGAAAAACTGTTTTTT | CASSITGTGAEKLFF
TRBJ2-5 | once | NA | TRBV29-1 | TGCAGCGTTGAAGTTATAATCCAAGAGACCCAGTACTTC | CSVEVIIQETQYF
TRBJ2-7 | NA | TRBD1 | TRBV14 | TGTGCCAGCAGCCTTGGACAGGGTTCGTCTCGCGAGCAGTACTTC | CASSLGQGSSREQYF